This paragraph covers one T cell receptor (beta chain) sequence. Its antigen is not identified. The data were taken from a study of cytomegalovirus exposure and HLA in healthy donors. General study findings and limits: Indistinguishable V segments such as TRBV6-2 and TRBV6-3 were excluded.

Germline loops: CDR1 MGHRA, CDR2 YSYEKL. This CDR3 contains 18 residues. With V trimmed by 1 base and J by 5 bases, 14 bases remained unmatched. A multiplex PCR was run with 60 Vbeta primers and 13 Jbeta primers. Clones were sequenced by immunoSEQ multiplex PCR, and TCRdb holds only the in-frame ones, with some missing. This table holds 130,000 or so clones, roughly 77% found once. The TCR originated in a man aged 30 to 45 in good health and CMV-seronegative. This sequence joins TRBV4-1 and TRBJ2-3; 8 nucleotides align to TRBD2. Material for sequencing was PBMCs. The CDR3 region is CASSQGQQAGAVKDTQYF. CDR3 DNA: TGCGCCAGCAGCCAAGGTCAACAAGCGGGGGCAGTGAAAGATACGCAGTATTTT.